This TCR beta chain was captured in a study of CD8+CD57+ T cells in acquired aplastic anemia. This clonotype showed up many times. Genomic DNA provided the template from which TCR beta VDJ and CDR3 profiles were obtained. Via MiXCR, TCRdb re-called the reads, giving one row per CDR3 protein. Of some 150,000 distinct CDR3 sequences detected, roughly half appear once; the ten largest clones hold more than 10%. This CDR3 has 15 residues. The ends were cut back, 0 bases at V and 1 base at J, with 7 bases in the middle. The V gene's germline CDR1 is SGHDN and CDR2 FVKESK. Those patients picked for sequencing had displayed CD8+CD57+ cell expansion on flow cytometry. There were no patients without severe acquired aplastic anemia.

The specimen was sorted CD4+, CD8+, or CD8+CD57+ T cells (not recorded which) from PBMCs. This chain links TRBV14 with TRBJ1-3; D is unresolved. The sequence came from a human donor with aplastic anemia. As DNA, the CDR3 is TGTGCCAGCAGCCAAGATCTACAGTCTGGAAACACCATATATTTT. This gives the protein CASSQDLQSGNTIYF.